Listed below are T cell receptor beta chains from one sample, sequenced in a study of cytomegalovirus exposure and HLA in healthy donors. Produced via immunoSEQ multiplex PCR; TCRdb's table is partial and in-frame only. The sample gives around 200,000 clones, over 65% of which show up once; around a sixth is in the top ten. Sequencing was carried out using PBMCs. Receptors were obtained from a man aged 35 to 55 in good health and CMV-seronegative. Both conserved end residues are part of each CDR3. Fields, in order: CDR3 protein, CDR3 DNA, V gene, clone size, J gene, D gene. The D gene is left open where the match is weak. Not all rows give a size; the values are once, few, many and, for expanded clones, a class.

CASSFGGGLDEQYF,TGTGCCAGCAGCTTTGGAGGTGGGCTAGACGAGCAGTACTTC,TRBV7-2,-,TRBJ2-7,-
CASSGTGTPSNQPQHF,TGTGCCAGCAGTGGCACCGGGACACCTAGCAATCAGCCCCAGCATTTT,TRBV7-2,-,TRBJ1-5,-
CASSLTGLNQETQYF,TGCGCCAGCAGCTTAACGGGACTGAATCAAGAGACCCAGTACTTC,TRBV5-1,few,TRBJ2-5,-
CASSLIENQPQHF,TGTGCCAGCAGCTTAATCGAGAATCAGCCCCAGCATTTT,TRBV7-9,-,TRBJ1-5,-
CASRIGQVGGYGYTF,TGCGCCAGCAGGATAGGACAGGTCGGGGGCTATGGCTACACCTTC,TRBV5-1,-,TRBJ1-2,TRBD1
CAISVSGGPNTEAFF,TGTGCCATCAGTGTGTCAGGGGGCCCGAACACTGAAGCTTTCTTT,TRBV10-3,-,TRBJ1-1,TRBD1
CASSPRYRGYEQYF,TGTGCCAGCAGTCCCCGGTACAGGGGGTACGAGCAGTACTTC,TRBV27,-,TRBJ2-7,TRBD1
CASSSTETGAFYGYTF,TGTGCCAGCAGCTCAACTGAAACAGGGGCCTTCTATGGCTACACCTTC,TRBV11-1,-,TRBJ1-2,TRBD1
CASSRDFQETQYF,TGTGCCAGCAGTCGGGACTTCCAAGAGACCCAGTACTTC,TRBV7-2,once,TRBJ2-5,-
CASSASTGRGDEQYF,TGTGCCAGCAGTGCGTCAACAGGGAGGGGAGACGAGCAGTACTTC,TRBV2,-,TRBJ2-7,-
CASSVTGVSEQYF,TGTGCCAGCAGCGTAACAGGGGTTTCCGAGCAGTACTTC,TRBV13,-,TRBJ2-7,TRBD1
CASSLHFRSDTGELFF,TGCGCCAGCAGCTTACATTTCAGGTCTGACACCGGGGAGCTGTTTTTT,TRBV5-1,-,TRBJ2-2,-
CAISESGQGEKLFF,TGTGCCATCAGTGAGTCGGGACAGGGGGAAAAACTGTTTTTT,TRBV10-3,-,TRBJ1-4,TRBD1
CASSPRLAGGGGSYNEQFF,TGTGCCAGCAGCCCCCGACTAGCGGGAGGAGGTGGGTCCTACAATGAGCAGTTCTTC,TRBV9,-,TRBJ2-1,TRBD2
CASFADRGREAYEQYF,TGTGCCAGCTTTGCAGACAGGGGGCGGGAAGCCTACGAGCAGTACTTC,TRBV21-1,few,TRBJ2-7,-
CASSVTGKQAFF,TGTGCCAGCAGTGTAACAGGGAAGCAAGCTTTCTTT,TRBV28,-,TRBJ1-1,-
CASSPGDYEQYF,TGTGCCAGCAGCCCGGGGGATTACGAGCAGTACTTC,TRBV7-9,-,TRBJ2-7,-
CASIGGFANTEAFF,TGTGCCAGCATCGGGGGGTTCGCGAACACTGAAGCTTTCTTT,TRBV6-5,-,TRBJ1-1,-
CASSFPLSGEFYNEQFF,TGTGCCAGCAGCTTCCCCCTTAGCGGGGAATTCTACAATGAGCAGTTCTTC,TRBV7-9,-,TRBJ2-1,TRBD2
CASRLQGRETQYF,TGTGCCAGCAGACTACAGGGCCGAGAGACCCAGTACTTC,TRBV25-1,few,TRBJ2-5,-
CASSEYRGSGQPQHF,TGCGCCAGCAGTGAGTACAGGGGTTCGGGTCAGCCCCAGCATTTT,TRBV10-2,-,TRBJ1-5,TRBD1
CATQGRLAGEETQYF,TGTGCCACCCAGGGTAGACTAGCGGGAGAAGAGACCCAGTACTTC,TRBV6-5,-,TRBJ2-5,TRBD2
CASSSGTENSPLHF,TGTGCCAGCAGCTCCGGGACAGAAAATTCACCCCTCCACTTT,TRBV5-6,-,TRBJ1-6,TRBD1
CASSPLDTGGAYYGYTF,TGTGCCAGCAGTCCGCTGGATACAGGGGGCGCTTACTATGGCTACACCTTC,TRBV28,-,TRBJ1-2,TRBD1
CASSFLTSGATDTQYF,TGTGCCAGCAGCTTCCTGACTAGCGGGGCCACAGATACGCAGTATTTT,TRBV7-8,-,TRBJ2-3,TRBD2
CAWKRASGSLNGELFF,TGTGCCTGGAAGAGGGCTAGCGGGAGCTTGAACGGGGAGCTGTTTTTT,TRBV30,-,TRBJ2-2,TRBD2